This note documents a single TCR beta chain sequence. The data derive from a study of blood T cell repertoires in COVID-19. Clones were read by immunoSEQ multiplex PCR, and TCRdb kept only the in-frame ones, dropping some. The sample lists about 190,000 clones, 89% occurring once. Specimen: peripheral blood. The sequence was collected from a man aged 35-49 years with acute or convalescent COVID-19.

CDR3 sequence (DNA): TGTGCCAGCAGTTTATCTGGGGGGGTTCTCTCCTACGAGCAGTACTTC. This translates into CASSLSGGVLSYEQYF. The V gene is TRBV27, the J gene TRBJ2-7; 7 bases are shared with TRBD2. The V gene's germline CDR1 is MNHEY and CDR2 SMNVEV (reference sequence). The CDR3 extends over 16 amino acids. V gave up 0 bases and J gave up 0 bases; unmatched junction bases: 5.